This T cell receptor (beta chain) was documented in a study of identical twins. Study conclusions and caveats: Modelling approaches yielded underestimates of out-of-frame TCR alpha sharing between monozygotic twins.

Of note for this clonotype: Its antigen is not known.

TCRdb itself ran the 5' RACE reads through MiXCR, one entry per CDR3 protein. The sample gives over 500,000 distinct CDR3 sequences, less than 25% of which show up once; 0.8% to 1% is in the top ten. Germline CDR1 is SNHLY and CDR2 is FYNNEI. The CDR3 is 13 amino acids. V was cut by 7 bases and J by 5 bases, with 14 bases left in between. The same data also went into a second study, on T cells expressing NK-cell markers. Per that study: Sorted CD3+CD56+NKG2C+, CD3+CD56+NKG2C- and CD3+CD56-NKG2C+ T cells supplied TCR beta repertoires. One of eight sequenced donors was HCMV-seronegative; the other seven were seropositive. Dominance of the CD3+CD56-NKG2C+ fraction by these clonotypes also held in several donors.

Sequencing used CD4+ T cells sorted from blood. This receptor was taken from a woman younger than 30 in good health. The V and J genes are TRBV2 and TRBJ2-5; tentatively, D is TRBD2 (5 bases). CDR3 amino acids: CASTPQRGETQYF. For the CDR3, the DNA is TGTGCCAGCACGCCACAGAGAGGGGAGACCCAGTACTTC.